Listed below are T cell receptor beta chains from one sample, sequenced in a study of PD-L1 blockade in urothelial cancer. TCRdb keeps only in-frame clones here, not all; method: immunoSEQ multiplex PCR. The data contain roughly 29,000 clones, roughly 80% of them singletons. This sample comprised PBMCs, obtained around atezolizumab (anti-PD-L1) treatment. The receptors were gathered from a man aged 50 to 60 with urothelial cancer. The CDR3 runs from the conserved cysteine through the conserved F or W. D genes are given only for firm matches. Only part of the rows carry a size: once, few, many, or a class if the clone is expanded.

v_call,j_call,clone_size,d_call,cdr3_aa,cdr3_nt
TRBV18,TRBJ2-7,.,.,CASSPPSRSPYEQYF,TGTGCCAGCTCACCACCGTCCAGATCACCCTACGAGCAGTACTTC
TRBV6-5,TRBJ1-2,.,.,CASGIFSGVYGYTF,TGTGCCAGCGGAATCTTTTCAGGGGTTTATGGCTACACCTTC
TRBV10-3,TRBJ1-2,few,.,CAISASNYGYTF,TGTGCCATCAGTGCCAGTAACTATGGCTACACCTTC
TRBV7-2,TRBJ1-4,.,TRBD1,CASSNRQGNEKLFF,TGTGCCAGCAGCAACCGACAGGGGAATGAAAAACTGTTTTTT
TRBV6-1,TRBJ1-2,.,TRBD1,CASSENSGGYYGYTF,TGTGCCAGCAGTGAGAATTCAGGGGGATACTATGGCTACACCTTC
TRBV6-1,TRBJ2-7,.,TRBD2,CASSEAAGLEDEQYF,TGTGCCAGCAGTGAAGCTGCGGGACTAGAAGACGAGCAGTACTTC
TRBV5-1,TRBJ1-1,large,.,CASSLSGSDTEAFF,TGCGCCAGCAGCTTGTCGGGGAGCGACACTGAAGCTTTCTTT
TRBV4-2,TRBJ2-5,.,TRBD2,CASSQLLAGDGETQYF,TGTGCCAGCAGCCAGTTACTAGCGGGGGATGGGGAGACCCAGTACTTC
TRBV15,TRBJ1-4,.,.,CATSRVVHYNEKLFF,TGTGCCACCAGCAGAGTCGTACACTATAATGAAAAACTGTTTTTT
TRBV5-1,TRBJ1-1,.,.,CASSLGDNRNTEAFF,TGCGCCAGCAGCCTGGGGGACAACAGGAACACTGAAGCTTTCTTT
TRBV6-5,TRBJ1-2,.,TRBD1,CASHRTGKTFYGYTF,TGTGCCAGCCACCGGACAGGAAAAACGTTCTATGGCTACACCTTC
TRBV7-2,TRBJ2-5,.,TRBD2,CASSLKASGLGTQYF,TGTGCCAGCAGCCTAAAGGCTAGCGGGCTGGGGACCCAGTACTTC
TRBV5-6,TRBJ2-7,few,TRBD2,CASSGWTSGYDEQYF,TGTGCCAGCAGCGGCTGGACTAGCGGGTACGATGAGCAGTACTTC
TRBV4-1,TRBJ1-4,.,.,CASSSNRGSNEKLFF,TGCGCCAGCAGCAGCAATCGGGGATCAAATGAAAAACTGTTTTTT
TRBV12-5,TRBJ1-1,few,.,CASGLPPTDEAFF,TGTGCTAGTGGTTTACCCCCGACTGATGAAGCTTTCTTT
TRBV19,TRBJ1-1,.,TRBD1,CASGDRPMNTEAFF,TGTGCCAGTGGGGACAGGCCAATGAACACTGAAGCTTTCTTT
TRBV5-1,TRBJ2-3,.,TRBD2,CASTIISGRGDTQYF,TGCGCCAGCACCATAATTAGCGGGAGGGGAGATACGCAGTATTTT
TRBV7-9,TRBJ2-1,.,TRBD1,CASSDSLSGTGYNEQFF,TGTGCCAGCAGCGATTCATTGTCCGGGACAGGGTACAATGAGCAGTTCTTC
TRBV9,TRBJ1-1,few,.,CASSVGGREHTEAFF,TGTGCCAGCAGCGTAGGTGGCAGGGAACACACTGAAGCTTTCTTT
TRBV2,TRBJ2-1,.,TRBD2,CASPPAKREIRGEQFF,TGTGCCAGCCCGCCCGCCAAGCGGGAGATTAGGGGTGAGCAGTTCTTC
TRBV29-1,TRBJ2-2,.,.,CSAGGSGELFF,TGCAGCGCGGGTGGAAGCGGGGAGCTGTTTTTT
TRBV19,TRBJ2-1,.,.,CASSVQGSPYEQFF,TGTGCCAGTAGTGTACAGGGATCGCCGTATGAGCAGTTCTTC
TRBV18,TRBJ2-2,.,TRBD1,CASSPRGTGEKLFF,TGTGCCAGCTCACCTCGGGGGACAGGGGAGAAGCTGTTTTTT
TRBV7-2,TRBJ1-1,.,TRBD1,CASSLMGQGSFF,TGTGCCAGCAGCTTAATGGGACAGGGTAGTTTCTTT
TRBV6-5,TRBJ1-5,.,.,CASSPEGTLYQPQHF,TGTGCCAGCAGCCCCGAGGGGACTCTATATCAGCCCCAGCATTTT
TRBV27,TRBJ2-3,.,.,CASSYQGWGPDTQYF,TGTGCCAGCAGTTACCAGGGGTGGGGACCAGATACGCAGTATTTT
TRBV7-8,TRBJ1-1,once,.,CASSLQGMNTEAFF,TGTGCCAGCAGCTTACAGGGGATGAACACTGAAGCTTTCTTT
TRBV6-5,TRBJ1-4,once,.,CASSYSGQLFNEKLFF,TGTGCCAGCAGTTACTCCGGACAGTTATTTAATGAAAAACTGTTTTTT
TRBV6-1,TRBJ2-3,.,.,CASTRGTRTDTQYF,TGTGCCAGCACTCGGGGGACGAGAACAGATACGCAGTATTTT
TRBV10-2,TRBJ2-2,once,TRBD2,CASSEETSGSNPTGELFF,TGCGCCAGCAGTGAAGAGACTAGCGGGAGTAATCCCACCGGGGAGCTGTTTTTT
TRBV5-1,TRBJ2-1,.,TRBD1,CASSLQSGGANEQFF,TGCGCCAGCAGCTTGCAGTCAGGGGGCGCCAATGAGCAGTTCTTC
TRBV27,TRBJ1-3,.,.,CASSFGPGNTIYF,TGTGCCAGCAGTTTTGGGCCTGGAAACACCATATATTTT
TRBV7-2,TRBJ2-7,once,TRBD2,CASSPAGGSSYEQYF,TGTGCCAGCAGCCCGGCGGGAGGGAGCTCCTACGAGCAGTACTTC
TRBV29-1,TRBJ2-1,once,TRBD2,CSVPGLAGGLDEQFF,TGCAGCGTCCCGGGACTAGCGGGGGGCCTAGATGAGCAGTTCTTC
TRBV28,TRBJ1-4,.,.,CASKWERARTNEKLFF,TGTGCCAGCAAGTGGGAGAGGGCGCGCACTAATGAAAAACTGTTTTTT
TRBV27,TRBJ2-1,few,.,CASSWTGRISYNEQFF,TGTGCCAGCAGTTGGACGGGGAGAATCTCCTACAATGAGCAGTTCTTC
TRBV7-2,TRBJ1-1,.,.,CASSLGHQNTEAFF,TGTGCCAGCAGCCTGGGACATCAGAACACTGAAGCTTTCTTT
TRBV6-5,TRBJ2-4,.,TRBD2,CASSWGLAGKNIQYF,TGTGCCAGCAGTTGGGGACTAGCGGGCAAAAACATTCAGTACTTC
TRBV4-1,TRBJ1-5,.,.,CASSQSPLNDQPQHF,TGCGCCAGCAGCCAAAGCCCCTTGAACGATCAGCCCCAGCATTTT
TRBV30,TRBJ1-1,.,.,CAWSETRGSRAFF,TGTGCCTGGAGTGAGACCAGGGGTTCTCGGGCTTTCTTT
TRBV6-6,TRBJ1-3,once,.,CASRYGGNTIYF,TGTGCCAGCAGGTACGGCGGAAACACCATATATTTT
TRBV5-6,TRBJ1-1,.,.,CASSLADTEAFF,TGTGCCAGCAGCTTAGCGGACACTGAAGCTTTCTTT
TRBV25-1,TRBJ1-2,.,.,CATSPRGDYGYTF,TGTGCCACCTCCCCCAGGGGAGACTATGGCTACACCTTC
TRBV4-1,TRBJ1-1,.,TRBD1,CASSQGQGADTEAFF,TGCGCCAGCAGCCAAGGACAGGGTGCGGACACTGAAGCTTTCTTT
TRBV9,TRBJ1-1,.,.,CASSEEGRGNTEAFF,TGTGCCAGCAGCGAGGAGGGGAGGGGGAACACTGAAGCTTTCTTT
TRBV7-9,TRBJ2-5,few,TRBD2,CASSRSGGDETQYF,TGTGCCAGCAGCCGTTCGGGAGGTGATGAGACCCAGTACTTC
TRBV19,TRBJ2-3,.,.,CASSPPYTDTQYF,TGTGCCAGTAGTCCCCCTTACACAGATACGCAGTATTTT
TRBV12-5,TRBJ2-2,few,.,CASGLGGVNTGELFF,TGTGCTAGTGGTTTGGGGGGAGTGAACACCGGGGAGCTGTTTTTT